The clone carrying this T cell receptor beta chain was found a few times. The antigen is undetermined. Trimming removed 2 bases from V and 2 bases from J; junction bases left unmatched: 5. CDR1 and CDR2 (germline): SGHNT, YYREEE (reference sequence). This CDR3 has 16 amino acids. The data are from a study of T-cell memory formation after mild COVID-19. Notes on the study in general: Mainly CM and EM harbored the contracting CD4+ clones; mainly EMRA harbored the CD8+ ones.

Constant-segment primers were used for 5'RACE, and the resulting TCR alpha and TCR beta cDNA libraries carried sample barcodes and UMIs. TCRdb re-analysed the 5' RACE reads in MiXCR, keeping a single row per CDR3 protein. The profile covers 400,000 to 550,000 distinct CDR3 sequences, with around a quarter appearing a single time and around 12% taken by the ten largest. This receptor was obtained from an adult woman who had mild COVID-19 (a few samples of this study predate the infection). Cell type and time point are not known. The rearrangement joins TRBV5-4 to TRBJ1-3; 9 bases line up with TRBD1. Sequencing used PBMCs or a T cell subset sorted from them (not recorded which). CDR3 in DNA: TGTGCCAGCAGCTTCGGACAGGGGACAACTGGAAACACCATATATTTT. Translation gives CASSFGQGTTGNTIYF.